This TCR beta chain was sequenced during a study of blood T cell repertoires in COVID-19. With V trimmed by 4 bases and J by 2 bases, 2 bases remained unmatched. Germline loops: CDR1 SGHTA, CDR2 FQGNSA. This CDR3 has 16 amino acids. Profiled with immunoSEQ multiplex PCR; TCRdb holds only in-frame clones, not every one. The sample consists of about 180,000 clones, 83% of them appearing once. The TCR was taken from a human donor in a cohort sampled during active COVID-19. The chain links TRBV7-2 to TRBJ2-7; 16 positions match TRBD2. Source material: peripheral blood. The CDR3 loop reads CASSWGLAGGPYEQYF. Written as DNA, the CDR3 is TGTGCCAGCAGCTGGGGACTAGCGGGAGGGCCCTACGAGCAGTACTTC.